The 26 T cell receptor beta chains presented below share a single source sample, sequenced in a study of T cells in Graves' hyperthyroidism and ophthalmopathy (dated by TCRdb to 2018 to 2020). Preparation of the library involved multiplex PCR. TCRdb names Illumina HiSeq 2000 as the instrument used. Amplification of TCR beta CDR3 regions was carried out from RNA transcripts. For the first round of RT-PCR on the TCR CDR3, the HTBI primer set was used together with the Qiagen OneStep RT-PCR kit. Using fastp at Q25 and MiXCR, TCRdb reprocessed the public reads and kept productive beta chains. Merged by CDR3 protein, the rows form single entries marked with the most common genes and DNA. The sample data list over 400,000 distinct CDR3 sequences, and approximately 23% of these were observed just once. The ten largest make up about 49% of the sample. Sequenced: blood. Receptors originate from a woman aged 70-85 years with Graves' ophthalmopathy.

This clonotype was seen ten or more times. The J gene is TRBJ1-5, the V gene TRBV12-3 or TRBV12-4, with a tentative D call TRBD1 (5 bases). CDR3 length: 13 amino acids. Trimming cost V 5 bases and J 10 bases, with 15 bases left between them. DNA for the CDR3: TGTGCCAGCAGTCTGGGACTAGGACAACCCCAGCATTTT. This codes for CASSLGLGQPQHF.

In this sample, this clonotype turned up a few times. The V gene is TRBV19, the J gene TRBJ1-1; the match to TRBD1 covers 12 bases. With 3 bases clipped from V and 5 bases from J, the junction kept 7 bases outside the gene matches. CDR3 length: 16 residues. Germline assignment: CDR1 LNHDA and CDR2 SQIVND (reference sequence). CDR3 DNA: TGTGCCAGTAGTATTGGAGGGACAGGGGGCGAGACTGAAGCTTTCTTT. It codes for CASSIGGTGGETEAFF.

This clonotype has a count of ten or more. This chain uses TRBV27 with TRBJ1-2; 8 nucleotides agree with TRBD1. The CDR3 consists of 18 residues. J was trimmed by 8 bases and V by 4 bases; bases with no gene match: 21. Germline V CDR1 and CDR2: MNHEY, SMNVEV (reference sequence). CDR3 amino acids: CASSWLGQGTMKSTGYTF. CDR3 bases: TGTGCCAGCAGTTGGCTCGGACAGGGTACAATGAAGTCGACGGGCTACACCTTC.

This clonotype was detected only a few times. The CDR3 here is CASSGSGGHQPQHF. As DNA, the CDR3 is TGTGCCAGCAGCGGTTCAGGGGGGCATCAGCCCCAGCATTTT. V and J are TRBV7-9 and TRBJ1-5; TRBD1 matches at 7 bases. Germline V gives CDR1 SEHNR, CDR2 FQNEAQ (reference sequence). Trimming took 5 bases from V and 5 from J; bases not matched to a gene: 6. This CDR3 has 14 amino acids.

This clonotype was observed a handful of times. The rearrangement joins TRBV6-1 to TRBJ1-3, with 7 bases identical to TRBD1. Germline V gene lookup returns CDR1 MNHNS and CDR2 SASEGT. The CDR3 loop spans 14 amino acids. V was clipped by 5 bases and J by 3 bases; unmatched bases: 4. The chain's CDR3 is CASSIGTVGNTIYF. CDR3 in DNA: TGTGCCAGCAGTATCGGGACAGTTGGAAACACCATATATTTT.

Remarks on this clonotype: At one end, the junction sequence differs from germline, possibly due to a read error. The chain carries TRBV3-1 and TRBJ1-1; TRBD1 is a possible D gene (5 bases). Germline-derived CDR1 and CDR2 are LGHDT and YNNKEL (reference sequence). The length of the CDR3 is 14 residues. CDR3 sequence: CASSQGPRNTEAFF. CDR3 coding DNA: TGCGCCAGCAGCCAGGGACCGAGGAACACTGAAGCTTTCTTT.

This clonotype has ten or more counts. The chain uses TRBV12-3 or TRBV12-4 and TRBJ2-2; 16 bases match TRBD2. This CDR3 is 19 amino acids long. Germline trimming cut 7 bases from V and 0 bases from J; bases unmatched to any gene: 8. CDR3 in amino acids: CASIPGLAGGGANTGELFF. The CDR3 bases are TGTGCCAGCATCCCGGGACTAGCGGGAGGGGGTGCGAACACCGGGGAGCTGTTTTTT.

The J gene is TRBJ2-3, the V gene TRBV19, with D unresolved. Germline-derived CDR1 and CDR2 are LNHDA and SQIVND (reference sequence). Trimming removed 5 bases from V and 4 bases from J, with 10 bases in between. This CDR3 has 13 residues. The CDR3: CASSPNGADTQYF. The CDR3 region has the DNA TGTGCCAGTAGTCCAAACGGTGCAGATACGCAGTATTTT.

In its sample, this clonotype was seen a few times. The V and J genes are TRBV5-5 and TRBJ2-7; TRBD1 agrees at 7 bases. CDR3 length: 16 amino acids. Per the germline V gene, CDR1 is SGHKS and CDR2 is YYEKEE (reference sequence). The V segment lost 0 bases and the J segment 2 bases; nucleotides outside the gene matches: 8. CDR3 in DNA: TGTGCCAGCAGCTTGGGTATTTGGGACAGAACCTACGAGCAGTACTTC. Translated: CASSLGIWDRTYEQYF.

The chain has TRBV11-1 and TRBJ1-6, with 10 bases identical to TRBD1. V was pared by 3 bases and J by 9 bases, with 11 bases of the junction left unmatched. The CDR3 loop spans 17 amino acids. Germline V gene sequence: CDR1 SGHAT, CDR2 FQDESV (reference sequence). The CDR3 loop reads CASSFQKTGGGSSPLHF. The CDR3, as DNA: TGTGCCAGCAGCTTCCAAAAGACAGGGGGCGGGAGTTCACCCCTCCACTTT.

In this sample, this clonotype turned up many times. This chain uses TRBV7-9 with TRBJ2-1, with TRBD2 identical over 10 bases. Germline loops: CDR1 SEHNR, CDR2 FQNEAQ (reference sequence). CDR3 length: 15 amino acids. The trim removed 8 bases at V and 1 base at J, leaving 5 bases unmatched. The chain's CDR3 is CASGAGGPSYNEQFF. CDR3 DNA: TGTGCCAGCGGAGCGGGAGGGCCTTCCTACAATGAGCAGTTCTTC. The full variable domain, in which reference TRBV7-9 and TRBJ2-1 provide the parts outside the CDR3, is DTGVSQNPRHKITKRGQNVTFRCDPISEHNRLYWYRQTLGQGPEFLTYFQNEAQLEKSRLLSDRFSAERPKGSFSTLEIQRTEQGDSAMYLCASGAGGPSYNEQFFGPGTRLTVL.

The chain recombines TRBV6-1 with TRBJ1-5; D remains ambiguous. The V and J ends lost 6 bases and 3 bases respectively, with 15 bases between them. The CDR3 runs to 15 residues. CDR1 is MNHNS, CDR2 SASEGT, per germline. CDR3 coding DNA: TGTGCCAGCAGAGACAAAGAATGGGTCAATCAGCCCCAGCATTTT. Translation gives CASRDKEWVNQPQHF.

This clonotype was observed a single time. The J gene is TRBJ2-7, the V gene TRBV20-1; D remains unclear. Trimming took off 3 bases at V and 2 bases at J, with 8 bases between the two ends. Germline lookup yields CDR1 DFQATT and CDR2 SNEGSKA (reference sequence). This CDR3 is built from 12 residues. CDR3 sequence (DNA): TGCAGTGCTAGTAAAGGGACCTACGAGCAGTACTTC. It codes for CSASKGTYEQYF.

The chain carries TRBV20-1 and TRBJ1-5, with D unresolved. The CDR3 runs to 13 residues. Germline CDR1 DFQATT, CDR2 SNEGSKA (reference sequence). V shed 3 bases and J shed 4 bases, with 10 bases lying between them. CDR3 sequence: CSARAQTNQPQHF. The DNA for the CDR3 is TGCAGTGCTAGGGCCCAGACAAATCAGCCCCAGCATTTT.

V is TRBV10-3 and J is TRBJ1-6; D is perhaps TRBD1 (6 bases). The germline V gene encodes CDR1 ENHRY and CDR2 SYGVKD. V lost 4 bases and J lost 6, with 19 bases in between. The CDR3 has 17 amino acids. The CDR3 here is CAISGSAGDPSNSPLHF. CDR3 coding DNA: TGTGCCATCAGTGGATCGGCAGGGGATCCCTCTAATTCACCCCTCCACTTT.

The chain combines TRBV27 with TRBJ1-6; unclear D gene. V dropped 3 bases and J dropped 5 bases, with 17 bases sitting between them. The length of the CDR3 is 17 residues. Germline V CDR1 and CDR2: MNHEY, SMNVEV (reference sequence). The CDR3 region is CASSFRAGGVDNSPLHF. In DNA form, the CDR3 reads TGTGCCAGCAGTTTCCGGGCTGGAGGTGTGGATAATTCACCCCTCCACTTT.

The J gene is TRBJ2-1, the V gene TRBV10-3, with 8 bases that match TRBD1. Per the germline V gene, CDR1 is ENHRY and CDR2 is SYGVKD. V lost 6 bases and J lost 4; bases outside the gene matches: 11. The CDR3 loop spans 16 amino acids. CDR3 DNA: TGTGCCATCAGCCCTCAGGGGGCGGGGTTGTACAATGAGCAGTTCTTC. This codes for CAISPQGAGLYNEQFF.

This clonotype was counted only a few times. V and J are TRBV20-1 and TRBJ2-2; D perhaps matches TRBD1 (6 bases). CDR3 length: 14 amino acids. V was cut by 3 bases and J by 7 bases, with 15 bases left in between. CDR1 is DFQATT and CDR2 is SNEGSKA in the germline V gene (reference sequence). CDR3 coding DNA: TGCAGTGCTAGGTACCCCCGCAGGGGCGGGGAGCTGTTTTTT. Translating it yields CSARYPRRGGELFF.

This sequence joins TRBV19 and TRBJ1-2; D unclear. The CDR3 has 11 amino acids. V lost 7 bases to trimming and J lost 3 bases, with 6 bases between them. Germline CDR1 LNHDA, CDR2 SQIVND (reference sequence). The chain's CDR3 is CASNKDYGYTF. CDR3 DNA: TGTGCCAGTAATAAGGACTATGGCTACACCTTC.

This clonotype has a count of ten or more. The chain recombines TRBV6-1 with TRBJ2-7; no reliable D call. Germline V gene lookup returns CDR1 MNHNS and CDR2 SASEGT. The CDR3 is 14 residues long. V gave up 1 base and J gave up 1 base, with 8 bases separating them. The CDR3 DNA follows: TGTGCCAGCAGTGAAGGCCGGGCATCCTACGAGCAGTACTTC. Translated: CASSEGRASYEQYF.

This clonotype occurred many times. The chain employs TRBV6-9 and TRBJ2-7; the D is unclear. The CDR3 loop spans 13 amino acids. CDR1 and CDR2 from the germline V gene are MNHGY and SVAAGI. V lost 3 bases and J lost 2, with 8 bases in between. The CDR3 spells CASSYSNTYEQYF. DNA for the CDR3: TGTGCCAGCAGTTACTCGAATACCTACGAGCAGTACTTC.

This clonotype has just one count. V gene TRBV3-1 combines with J gene TRBJ2-7, with TRBD2 matching 14 bases. The CDR3 is 17 amino acids. From germline, CDR1 is LGHDT and CDR2 YNNKEL (reference sequence). The trim removed 4 bases at V and 4 bases at J, leaving 9 bases unmatched. The CDR3 is CASSRGTSGSNWYEQYF. The CDR3 coding sequence is TGTGCCAGCAGCCGGGGGACTAGCGGGAGTAATTGGTACGAGCAGTACTTC.

This clonotype was seen a few times. This chain joins TRBV15 and TRBJ1-1; D is unclear. V was clipped by 5 bases and J by 1 base, with 14 bases between them. Germline lookup yields CDR1 LNHNV and CDR2 YYDKDF (reference sequence). CDR3 length: 15 amino acids. CDR3: CATSPLTVTNTEAFF. The CDR3 nucleotides read TGTGCCACCAGCCCTCTTACAGTTACGAACACTGAAGCTTTCTTT. The whole variable domain, remainder taken from reference TRBV15 and TRBJ1-1, is DAMVIQNPRYQVTQFGKPVTLSCSQTLNHNVMYWYQQKSSQAPKLLFHYYDKDFNNEADTPDNFQSRRPNTSFCFLDIRSPGLGDTAMYLCATSPLTVTNTEAFFGQGTRLTVV.

This chain links TRBV3-1 with TRBJ2-1, with a tentative D call TRBD2 (6 bases). V was clipped by 3 bases and J by 1 base, with 10 bases between them. The CDR3 runs 15 residues. Germline V gives CDR1 LGHDT, CDR2 YNNKEL (reference sequence). The CDR3 here is CASSQGGRSYNEQFF. CDR3 bases: TGTGCCAGCAGCCAGGGAGGACGATCCTACAATGAGCAGTTCTTC.

CDR3 nucleotides: TGTGCCATCAGTGGGACTAGCGGGAGAACGGGGCAGTTCTTC. Encoded protein: CAISGTSGRTGQFF. The chain joins TRBV10-3 to TRBJ2-1; 13 bases agree with TRBD2. The length of the CDR3 is 14 residues. The V gene end was trimmed by 4 bases and the J gene end by 12 bases; junction bases not matched to a gene: 6. From germline, CDR1 is ENHRY and CDR2 SYGVKD.

V usage is TRBV9 and J usage is TRBJ2-2, with D unclear. Between the trimmed V and J ends, which lost 0 bases and 2 bases, there was a span of 8 bases. This CDR3 is built from 15 residues. In germline, CDR1 is SGDLS, CDR2 YYNGEE. The CDR3 DNA reads as TGTGCCAGCAGCGTAGAGGTTGCAAACACCGGGGAGCTGTTTTTT. Its protein product is CASSVEVANTGELFF.